This TCR beta chain was captured by sequencing in a study of T cells after yellow fever vaccination. General study findings and limits: The CD4 and CD8 compartments had a small share of their clonotypes in common. Subsequent to the booster, the majority of primary-vaccination clones reappeared (roughly 95% CD4, 85% to 90% CD8).

This clonotype was seen more than once but under ten times. Its cognate antigen is unknown. The trim removed 5 bases at V and 6 bases at J, leaving 8 bases unmatched. Germline assignment: CDR1 MGHRA and CDR2 YSYEKL. The CDR3 is made up of 14 amino acids. Template switching with 5'RACE generated the TCR cDNA and added a universal primer site and UMIs. TCRdb recomputed calls from the 5' RACE reads with MiXCR, one row per CDR3 protein. In the table there are 100,000 to 150,000 distinct CDR3 sequences, more than 7.5% of which are singletons. The sequence was obtained from a man younger than 35 who received the YFV17D yellow fever vaccine. V and J are TRBV4-1 and TRBJ1-1, with 8 bases identical to TRBD1. Sequences were derived from CD8+ T cells sorted from PBMCs, sampled on the day of the yellow fever booster vaccination. CDR3 coding DNA: TGCGCCAGCAGCTTAACAGGGGGGGCGGCTGAAGCTTTCTTT. Protein product: CASSLTGGAAEAFF.